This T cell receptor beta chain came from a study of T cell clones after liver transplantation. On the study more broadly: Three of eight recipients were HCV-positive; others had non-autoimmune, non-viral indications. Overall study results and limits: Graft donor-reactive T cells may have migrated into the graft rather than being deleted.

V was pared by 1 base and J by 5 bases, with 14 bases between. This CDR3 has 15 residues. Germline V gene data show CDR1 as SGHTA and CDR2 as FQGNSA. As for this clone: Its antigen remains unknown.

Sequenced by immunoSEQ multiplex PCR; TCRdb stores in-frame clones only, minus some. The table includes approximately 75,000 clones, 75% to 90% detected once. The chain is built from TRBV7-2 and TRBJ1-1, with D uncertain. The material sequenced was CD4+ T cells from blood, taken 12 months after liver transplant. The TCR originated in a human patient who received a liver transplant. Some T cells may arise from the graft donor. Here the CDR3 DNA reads TGTGCCAGCAGCTTAGAAGCGAAGGGCGGAACTGAAGCTTTCTTT. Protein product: CASSLEAKGGTEAFF.